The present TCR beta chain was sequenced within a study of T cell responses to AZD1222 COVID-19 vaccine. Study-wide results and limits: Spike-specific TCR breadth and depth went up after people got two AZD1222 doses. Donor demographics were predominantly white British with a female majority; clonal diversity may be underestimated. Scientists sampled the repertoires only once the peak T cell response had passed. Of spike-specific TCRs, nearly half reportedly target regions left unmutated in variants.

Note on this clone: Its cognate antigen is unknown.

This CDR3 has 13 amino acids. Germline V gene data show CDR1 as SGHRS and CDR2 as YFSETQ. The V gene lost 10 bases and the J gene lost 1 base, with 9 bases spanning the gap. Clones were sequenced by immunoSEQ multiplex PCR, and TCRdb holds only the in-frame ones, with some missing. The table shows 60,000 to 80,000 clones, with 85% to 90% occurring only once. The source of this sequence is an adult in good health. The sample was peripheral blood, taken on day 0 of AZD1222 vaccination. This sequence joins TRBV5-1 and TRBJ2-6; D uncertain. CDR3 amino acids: CASRASGANVLTF. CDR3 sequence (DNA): TGCGCCTCCCGGGCTTCTGGGGCCAACGTCCTGACTTTC.